This TCR beta chain was profiled in a study of T-cell memory formation after mild COVID-19. Study-wide points: There was a balanced CD4/CD8 profile in clones contracting day 15 to 85, and later expanders leaned CD4+. Of the contracting clones, CD4+ ones lay mainly in CM and EM, and CD8+ ones in EMRA.

J gave up 2 bases and V 3 bases, and 7 bases lay outside the gene matches. The CDR3 contains 16 residues. Germline V gene lookup returns CDR1 DFQATT and CDR2 SNEGSKA (reference sequence). Concerning this clonotype: Its antigen is still unknown.

Constant-segment-primed 5'RACE gave TCR alpha and TCR beta cDNA libraries with sample barcodes and UMIs. TCRdb fed the 5' RACE reads into MiXCR, producing one record per CDR3 protein. The data contain about 270,000 distinct CDR3 sequences, 15% to 20% of them singletons. The receptor was isolated from a man younger than 35 who had mild COVID-19 (a few samples of this study predate the infection). Cell type and time point are not known. The specimen sequenced was PBMCs or a T cell subset sorted from them (not recorded which). The chain joins TRBV20-1 to TRBJ2-2; 9 nucleotides line up with TRBD2. Here the CDR3 reads CSARAPSGVNTGELFF. CDR3 in DNA: TGCAGTGCTAGGGCCCCTAGCGGGGTAAACACCGGGGAGCTGTTTTTT.